These 2 T cell receptor beta chains came from one sample sequenced in a study of molecular identifiers for immune sequencing clone quantification (dated by TCRdb to 2017 to 2018). Libraries were prepared through PCR. Sequenced on an Illumina HiSeq 4000. Clones were called with MiXCR by TCRdb after fastp trimmed the public reads at Q25, and only in-frame beta chains were retained. Every entry covers one CDR3 protein and lists the most common genes and DNA from its rows. A total of about 640,000 distinct CDR3 sequences appear in this sample, 15% to 20% of them only once. The ten largest clones take up roughly 0.83% of the sample. What was sequenced was naive CD8+ T cells from blood, with Jurkat cell RNA spiked in. The cell subset or site label for this specimen denotes: FACS-sorted CD8+CD4-CCR7+CD45RA+ naive T cells. These receptors originate from a human donor in good health. Some libraries in this study had Jurkat cell RNA spiked in.

In this sample, this clonotype turned up many times. This chain uses TRBV30 with TRBJ2-1; the match to TRBD1 covers 7 bases. V was clipped by 3 bases and J by 16 bases; unmatched bases: 15. From germline, CDR1 is GTSNPN and CDR2 SVGIG (reference sequence). There are 13 residues in the CDR3. The CDR3: CAWSITLQGSLFF. Here the CDR3 DNA reads TGTGCCTGGAGCATCACGCTACAGGGGAGTCTTTTCTTC. Full variable domain (missing parts from reference TRBV30 and TRBJ2-1): SQTIHQWPATLVQPVGSPLSLECTVEGTSNPNLYWYRQAAGRGLQLLFYSVGIGQISSEVPQNLSASRPQDRQFILSSKKLLLSDSGFYLCAWSITLQGSLFFGPGTRLTVL.

The chain carries TRBV13 and TRBJ2-7; no reliable D call. V shed 4 bases and J shed 0 bases, with 19 bases lying between them. The CDR3 runs to 17 residues. Looked up from germline, CDR1 is PRHDT and CDR2 is FYEKMQ (reference sequence). The CDR3 region is CASSSTSRSASSYEQYF. The CDR3, as DNA: TGTGCCAGCAGCTCCACCTCGAGGAGCGCTAGCTCCTACGAGCAGTACTTC. The full variable domain, its missing parts supplied by reference TRBV13 and TRBJ2-7, is AAGVIQSPRHLIKEKRETATLKCYPIPRHDTVYWYQQGPGQDPQFLISFYEKMQSDKGSIPDRFSAQQFSDYHSELNMSSLELGDSALYFCASSSTSRSASSYEQYFGPGTRLTVT.